This T cell receptor beta chain was identified in a study of blood T cells in healthy people across ages. A second roughly 6 to 12 cycle PCR used barcoded and J-beta primers. TCRdb independently ran MiXCR on the 5' RACE reads; one entry per CDR3 protein. This repertoire shows roughly 1,000,000 distinct CDR3 sequences, about 25% found once; its top ten account for approximately 0.7%. Study conclusions and caveats: When set beside aged donors, long-lived donors presented more naive CD4+ cells and higher diversity.

This clonotype was seen more than once but under ten times. Its antigen remains unidentified. This same sample was also taken into another study, of T cells of mothers and their children. Per that paper: Donors were three healthy Caucasian mothers and their six children. Inherited differences only slightly affect thymic shaping of TCR recombination output.

This receptor was identified in a girl aged 2-9 years in good health. The sample was blood.

CDR3 sequence: CASSLFGGDEQYF. The DNA for the CDR3 is TGTGCCAGCAGCTTGTTCGGGGGTGACGAGCAGTACTTC. The V gene is TRBV5-5, the J gene TRBJ2-5; maybe TRBD2 (6 bases). TRBJ2-7 matches the DNA end more closely, so the J call is doubtful. The CDR3 is 13 amino acids. CDR1 SGHKS and CDR2 YYEKEE come from the germline V gene (reference sequence).